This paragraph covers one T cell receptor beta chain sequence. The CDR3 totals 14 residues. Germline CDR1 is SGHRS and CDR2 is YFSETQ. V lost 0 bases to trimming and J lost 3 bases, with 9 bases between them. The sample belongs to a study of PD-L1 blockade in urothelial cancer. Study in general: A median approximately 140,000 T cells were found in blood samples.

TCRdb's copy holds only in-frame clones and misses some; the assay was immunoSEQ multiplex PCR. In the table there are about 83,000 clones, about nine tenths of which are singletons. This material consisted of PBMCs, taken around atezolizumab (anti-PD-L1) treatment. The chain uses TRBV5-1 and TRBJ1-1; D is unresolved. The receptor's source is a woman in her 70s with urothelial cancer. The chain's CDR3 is CASSLDEGYTEAFF. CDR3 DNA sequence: TGCGCCAGCAGCTTGGATGAGGGTTACACTGAAGCTTTCTTT.